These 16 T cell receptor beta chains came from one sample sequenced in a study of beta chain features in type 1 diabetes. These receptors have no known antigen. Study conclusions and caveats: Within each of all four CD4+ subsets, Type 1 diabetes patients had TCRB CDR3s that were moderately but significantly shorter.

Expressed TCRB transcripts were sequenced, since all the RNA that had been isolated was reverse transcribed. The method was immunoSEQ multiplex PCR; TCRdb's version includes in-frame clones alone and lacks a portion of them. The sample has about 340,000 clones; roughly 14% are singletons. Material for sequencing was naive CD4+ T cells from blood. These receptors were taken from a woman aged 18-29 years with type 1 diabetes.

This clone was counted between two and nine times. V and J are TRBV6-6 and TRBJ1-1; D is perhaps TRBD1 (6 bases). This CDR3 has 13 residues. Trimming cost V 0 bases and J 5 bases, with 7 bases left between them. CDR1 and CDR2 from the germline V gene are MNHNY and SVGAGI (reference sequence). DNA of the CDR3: TGTGCCAGCAGTTACTCCCAGGGGACTGAAGCTTTCTTT. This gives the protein CASSYSQGTEAFF.

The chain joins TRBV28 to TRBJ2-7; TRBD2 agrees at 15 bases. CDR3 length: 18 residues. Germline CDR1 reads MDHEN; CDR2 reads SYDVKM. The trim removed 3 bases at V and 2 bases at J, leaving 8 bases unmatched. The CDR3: CASSFRGLAGGNPYEQYF. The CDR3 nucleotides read TGTGCCAGCAGTTTTCGGGGACTAGCGGGAGGAAACCCCTACGAGCAGTACTTC. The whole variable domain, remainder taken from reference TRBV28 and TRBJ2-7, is DVKVTQSSRYLVKRTGEKVFLECVQDMDHENMFWYRQDPGLGLRLIYFSYDVKMKEKGDIPEGYSVSREKKERFSLILESASTNQTSMYLCASSFRGLAGGNPYEQYFGPGTRLTVT.

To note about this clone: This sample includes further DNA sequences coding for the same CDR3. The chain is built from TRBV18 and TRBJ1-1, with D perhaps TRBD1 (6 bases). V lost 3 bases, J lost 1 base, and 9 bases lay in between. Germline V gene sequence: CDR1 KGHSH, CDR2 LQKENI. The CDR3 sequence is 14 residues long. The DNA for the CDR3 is TGTGCCAGCTCACCCCGGACAGAGAACACTGAAGCTTTCTTT. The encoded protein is CASSPRTENTEAFF.

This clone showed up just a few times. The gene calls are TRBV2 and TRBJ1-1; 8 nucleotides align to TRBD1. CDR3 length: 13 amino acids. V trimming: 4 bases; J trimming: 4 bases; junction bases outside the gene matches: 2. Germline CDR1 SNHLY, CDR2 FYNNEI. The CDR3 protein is CASSAGGFTEAFF. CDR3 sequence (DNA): TGTGCCAGCAGTGCAGGGGGCTTCACTGAAGCTTTCTTT.

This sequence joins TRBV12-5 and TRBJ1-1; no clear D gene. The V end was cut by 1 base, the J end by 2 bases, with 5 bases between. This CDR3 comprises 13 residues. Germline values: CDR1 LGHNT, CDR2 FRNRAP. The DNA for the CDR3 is TGTGCTAGTGGTTTGGCAGTAAACACTGAAGCTTTCTTT. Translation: CASGLAVNTEAFF.

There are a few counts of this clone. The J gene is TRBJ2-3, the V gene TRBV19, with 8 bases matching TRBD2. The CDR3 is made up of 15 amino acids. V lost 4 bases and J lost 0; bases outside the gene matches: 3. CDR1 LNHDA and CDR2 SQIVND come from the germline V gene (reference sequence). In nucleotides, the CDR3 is TGTGCCAGTAGTAAACGGGAGGGGAGCACAGATACGCAGTATTTT. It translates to CASSKREGSTDTQYF.

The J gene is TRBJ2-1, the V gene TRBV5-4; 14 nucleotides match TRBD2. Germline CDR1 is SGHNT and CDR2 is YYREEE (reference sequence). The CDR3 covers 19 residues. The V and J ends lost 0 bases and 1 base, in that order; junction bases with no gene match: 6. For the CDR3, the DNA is TGTGCCAGCAGCTTGGGAGGGACTAGCGGGAGTAGGTCCTACAATGAGCAGTTCTTC. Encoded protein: CASSLGGTSGSRSYNEQFF.

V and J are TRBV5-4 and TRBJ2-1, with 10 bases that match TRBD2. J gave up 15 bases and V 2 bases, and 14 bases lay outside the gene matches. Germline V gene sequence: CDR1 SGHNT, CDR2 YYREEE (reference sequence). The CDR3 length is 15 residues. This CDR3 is CASSFPQGASGSTFF. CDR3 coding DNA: TGTGCCAGCAGCTTCCCACAGGGTGCTAGCGGGAGTACGTTCTTC.

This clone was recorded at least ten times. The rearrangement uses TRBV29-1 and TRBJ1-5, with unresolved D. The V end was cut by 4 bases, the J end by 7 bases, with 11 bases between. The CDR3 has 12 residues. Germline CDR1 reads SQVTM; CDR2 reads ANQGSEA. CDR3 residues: CSVAVAGQPQHF. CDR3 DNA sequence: TGCAGCGTTGCTGTCGCGGGGCAGCCCCAGCATTTT.

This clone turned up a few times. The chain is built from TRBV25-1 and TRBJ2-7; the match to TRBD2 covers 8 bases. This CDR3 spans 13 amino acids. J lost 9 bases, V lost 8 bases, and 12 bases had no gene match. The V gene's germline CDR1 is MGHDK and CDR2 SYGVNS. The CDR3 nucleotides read TGTGCCAGCGGTTACGCGGGAGGCGCGGGGCAGTACTTC. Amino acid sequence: CASGYAGGAGQYF.

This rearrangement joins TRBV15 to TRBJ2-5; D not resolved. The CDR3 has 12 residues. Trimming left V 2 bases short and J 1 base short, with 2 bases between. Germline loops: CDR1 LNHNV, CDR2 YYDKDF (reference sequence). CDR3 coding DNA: TGTGCCACCAGCAGACTCCAAGAGACCCAGTACTTC. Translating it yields CATSRLQETQYF. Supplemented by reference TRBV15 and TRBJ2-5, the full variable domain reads DAMVIQNPRYQVTQFGKPVTLSCSQTLNHNVMYWYQQKSSQAPKLLFHYYDKDFNNEADTPDNFQSRRPNTSFCFLDIRSPGLGDTAMYLCATSRLQETQYFGPGTRLLVL.

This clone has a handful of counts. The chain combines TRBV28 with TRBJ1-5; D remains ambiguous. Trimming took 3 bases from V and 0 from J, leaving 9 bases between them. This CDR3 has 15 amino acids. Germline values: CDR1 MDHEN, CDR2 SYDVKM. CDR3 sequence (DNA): TGTGCCAGCAGTTTGAGATCCCCTAGCAATCAGCCCCAGCATTTT. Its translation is CASSLRSPSNQPQHF.

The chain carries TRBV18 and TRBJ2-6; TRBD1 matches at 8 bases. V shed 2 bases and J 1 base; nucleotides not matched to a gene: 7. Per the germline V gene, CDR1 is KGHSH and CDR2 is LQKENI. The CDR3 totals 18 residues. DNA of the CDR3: TGTGCCAGCTCACCAGTCCCAGGGGGCATATCTGGGGCCAACGTCCTGACTTTC. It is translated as CASSPVPGGISGANVLTF. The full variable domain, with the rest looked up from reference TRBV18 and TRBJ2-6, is NAGVMQNPRHLVRRRGQEARLRCSPMKGHSHVYWYRQLPEEGLKFMVYLQKENIIDESGMPKERFSAEFPKEGPSILRIQQVVRGDSAAYFCASSPVPGGISGANVLTFGAGSRLTVL.

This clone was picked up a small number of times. CDR3 sequence: CASSPPGTGGNTIYF. CDR3 in DNA: TGTGCCAGCAGCCCCCCCGGGACAGGGGGAAACACCATATATTTT. The chain carries TRBV9 and TRBJ1-3, with TRBD1 matching over 9 bases. CDR1 SGDLS and CDR2 YYNGEE come from the germline V gene. The length of the CDR3 is 15 residues. V lost 4 bases and J lost 4; bases outside the gene matches: 6.

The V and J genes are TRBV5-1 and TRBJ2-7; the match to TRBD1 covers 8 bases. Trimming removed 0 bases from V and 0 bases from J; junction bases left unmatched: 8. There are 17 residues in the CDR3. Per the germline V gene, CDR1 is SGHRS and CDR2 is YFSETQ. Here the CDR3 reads CASSLGAGQGDSYEQYF. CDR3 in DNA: TGCGCCAGCAGCTTGGGCGCAGGACAGGGAGACTCCTACGAGCAGTACTTC.

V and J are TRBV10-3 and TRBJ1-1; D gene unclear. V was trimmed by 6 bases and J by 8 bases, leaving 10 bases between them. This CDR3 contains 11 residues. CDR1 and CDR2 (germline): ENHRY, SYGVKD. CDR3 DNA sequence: TGTGCCATCAGCAACCTCAGAGAAGCTTTCTTT. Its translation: CAISNLREAFF.